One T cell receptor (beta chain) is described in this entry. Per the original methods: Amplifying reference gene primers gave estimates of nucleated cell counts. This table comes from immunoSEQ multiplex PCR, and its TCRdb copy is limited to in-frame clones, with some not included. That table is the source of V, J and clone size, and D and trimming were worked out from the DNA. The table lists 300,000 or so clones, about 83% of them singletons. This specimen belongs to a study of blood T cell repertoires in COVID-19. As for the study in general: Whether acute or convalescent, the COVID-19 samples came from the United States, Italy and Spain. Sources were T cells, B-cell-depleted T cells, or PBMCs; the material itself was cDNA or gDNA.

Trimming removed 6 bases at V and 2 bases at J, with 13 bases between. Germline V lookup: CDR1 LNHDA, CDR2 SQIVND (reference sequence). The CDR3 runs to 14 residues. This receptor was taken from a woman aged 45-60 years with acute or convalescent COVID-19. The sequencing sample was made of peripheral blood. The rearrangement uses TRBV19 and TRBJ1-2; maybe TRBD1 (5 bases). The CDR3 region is CASRRKGENYGYTF. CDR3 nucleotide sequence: TGTGCCAGTAGGCGGAAAGGGGAAAACTATGGCTACACCTTC.